The 21 T cell receptor beta chains below were found in one sample sequenced in a study of shared clonotypes between healthy human individuals. The protocol was immunoSEQ multiplex PCR, while the TCRdb copy is restricted to in-frame clones and leaves out a portion. The data contain over a million clones, 96% of them singletons. Sequenced sample: naive CD4+ T cells sorted from blood. Regarding subset: CD45RA+ positively selected. The receptors stem from a man aged 25-45 years in good health.

The chain links TRBV9 to TRBJ2-7; TRBD2 matches at 8 bases. This CDR3 is 17 amino acids long. Per the germline V gene, CDR1 is SGDLS and CDR2 is YYNGEE. The ends lost 4 bases at V and 2 bases at J; junction bases unmatched: 14. The CDR3 nucleotides read TGTGCCAGCAGCCCCGGGTCGGCGGGAGGACCAGCCTACGAGCAGTACTTC. It translates to CASSPGSAGGPAYEQYF.

The chain is built from TRBV27 and TRBJ2-5; no reliable D call. Germline lookup yields CDR1 MNHEY and CDR2 SMNVEV (reference sequence). V shed 6 bases and J shed 3 bases, with 8 bases lying between them. The CDR3 consists of 12 residues. CDR3 in DNA: TGTGCCAGCAGGACCCGAGAAGAGACCCAGTACTTC. This translates into CASRTREETQYF.

This clone was observed once. V and J are TRBV5-1 and TRBJ1-2, with TRBD1 identical over 7 bases. The V gene end was trimmed by 0 bases and the J gene end by 7 bases; junction bases not matched to a gene: 12. Germline CDR1 reads SGHRS; CDR2 reads YFSETQ. The CDR3 is 16 amino acids. CDR3 sequence reads: CASSLEVGGAGGGYTF. The DNA of the CDR3 is TGCGCCAGCAGCTTGGAGGTAGGGGGCGCCGGCGGTGGCTACACCTTC.

The chain recombines TRBV5-1 with TRBJ2-3, with 7 bases matching TRBD1. V lost 4 bases and J lost 2; bases outside the gene matches: 10. Germline assignment: CDR1 SGHRS and CDR2 YFSETQ. The CDR3 sequence is 16 residues long. The CDR3 DNA is TGCGCCAGCAGCCATACACAGGGGATTCTCACAGATACGCAGTATTTT. It yields the protein CASSHTQGILTDTQYF.

This clone has only one observation. This chain joins TRBV15 and TRBJ1-2, with D possibly being TRBD1 (5 bases). Trimming took 5 bases from V and 4 from J, leaving 14 bases between them. Germline CDR1 LNHNV, CDR2 YYDKDF (reference sequence). The CDR3 loop spans 14 amino acids. The CDR3 loop is CATSPPGGGYGYTF. CDR3 in DNA: TGTGCCACCAGCCCCCCGGGGGGGGGCTATGGCTACACCTTC.

The chain employs TRBV28 and TRBJ2-5; TRBD2 matches 10 bases. Germline V gene lookup returns CDR1 MDHEN and CDR2 SYDVKM. J gave up 7 bases and V 6 bases, and 14 bases lay outside the gene matches. The CDR3 sequence is 16 residues long. In DNA form, the CDR3 reads TGTGCCAGCAGCTCGGGGACTAGCGTGGGGTGGGGGACCCAGTACTTC. Amino acid sequence: CASSSGTSVGWGTQYF.

This chain uses TRBV9 with TRBJ2-1; TRBD2 agrees at 11 bases. V shed 4 bases, J shed 4 bases, and the junction held 7 bases outside the gene matches. The CDR3 covers 16 residues. In germline, CDR1 is SGDLS, CDR2 YYNGEE. The CDR3 coding sequence is TGTGCCAGCAGCTTAACCGGGACTAGCGGATACAATGAGCAGTTCTTC. Its protein product is CASSLTGTSGYNEQFF.

This clone was detected a few times. The V call is TRBV5-1, the J call TRBJ2-2, with TRBD1 matching over 8 bases. The CDR3 is made up of 14 amino acids. With V trimmed by 3 bases and J by 4 bases, 2 bases remained unmatched. The germline gives CDR1 SGHRS, CDR2 YFSETQ. The CDR3 DNA is TGCGCCAGCAGCTCGGACAGGGTCACCGGGGAGCTGTTTTTT. This gives the protein CASSSDRVTGELFF.

Only a few counts were recorded for this clone. This rearrangement joins TRBV10-3 to TRBJ2-7, with no clear D. With 2 bases removed from V and 0 bases from J, the gap between germline ends came to 8 bases. Germline lookup yields CDR1 ENHRY and CDR2 SYGVKD. CDR3 length equals 14 residues. Here the CDR3 reads CAISEDQISYEQYF. CDR3 in DNA: TGTGCCATCAGTGAGGATCAGATCTCCTACGAGCAGTACTTC.

The rearrangement links TRBV7-2 to TRBJ2-1; TRBD2 aligns across 7 bases. V trimming: 1 base; J trimming: 4 bases; junction bases outside the gene matches: 7. This CDR3 spans 16 amino acids. Looked up from germline, CDR1 is SGHTA and CDR2 is FQGNSA. CDR3 sequence reads: CASSLVAGLVYNEQFF. The DNA of the CDR3 is TGTGCCAGCAGCTTAGTAGCCGGACTAGTTTACAATGAGCAGTTCTTC.

For the CDR3, the DNA is TGTGCCAGCAGCCATGGGGAATATGGGGGGGAGACCCAGTACTTC. It yields the protein CASSHGEYGGETQYF. The chain joins TRBV11-1 to TRBJ2-5, with D possibly TRBD2 on 6 matching bases. The V end lost 5 bases, the J end lost 5 bases, and 18 bases lay between the germline ends. CDR1 and CDR2 from the germline V gene are SGHAT and FQDESV (reference sequence). The CDR3 spans 15 residues.

The chain carries TRBV9 and TRBJ2-7, with 9 nucleotides matching TRBD2. Germline V gene data show CDR1 as SGDLS and CDR2 as YYNGEE. V dropped 0 bases and J dropped 5; count of bases not matched to a gene: 9. The CDR3 has 16 residues. This chain's CDR3 is CASSVGGRAALNEQYF. CDR3 bases: TGTGCCAGCAGCGTAGGCGGGAGGGCCGCTCTCAACGAGCAGTACTTC.

This clone was counted a few times. The rearrangement uses TRBV28 and TRBJ1-1; D gene ambiguous. The V and J ends lost 11 bases and 0 bases respectively, with 13 bases between them. CDR3 length: 13 residues. From germline, CDR1 is MDHEN and CDR2 SYDVKM. This chain's CDR3 is CAGSTQVNTEAFF. The CDR3 DNA follows: TGTGCCGGATCGACTCAGGTGAACACTGAAGCTTTCTTT.

The V and J genes are TRBV7-8 and TRBJ2-7; 7 nucleotides match TRBD1. CDR1 and CDR2 (germline): SGHVS, FQNEAQ. This CDR3 is built from 14 residues. Trimming removed 1 base from V and 1 base from J; junction bases left unmatched: 1. The CDR3 coding sequence is TGTGCCAGCAGCTTAGAGGGACAGTCCTACGAGCAGTACTTC. Translating gives CASSLEGQSYEQYF.

The CDR3 DNA sequence: TGTGCCAGCAGTAAAGACAGGGGGCTTAACGGGGAGCTGTTTTTT. Amino acid sequence: CASSKDRGLNGELFF. This chain connects TRBV6-1 to TRBJ2-2, with 10 bases identical to TRBD1. The CDR3 has 15 amino acids. Trimming at V came to 5 bases and at J to 7 bases, leaving 7 bases not matched to a gene. Germline V gene sequence: CDR1 MNHNS, CDR2 SASEGT.

CDR3 sequence: CASSLVEWTGGEGYTF. CDR3 sequence (DNA): TGTGCCAGCAGCTTAGTTGAATGGACTGGGGGTGAAGGCTACACCTTC. This chain joins TRBV7-2 and TRBJ1-2; a possible D gene is TRBD1 (5 bases). V lost 1 base and J 8 bases, leaving 20 bases between the germline ends. Germline values: CDR1 SGHTA, CDR2 FQGNSA. CDR3 length: 16 residues.

The chain couples TRBV14 to TRBJ2-3; possible D gene TRBD2, 6 bases. The CDR3 runs to 14 residues. Between the trimmed V and J ends, which lost 3 bases and 5 bases, there was a span of 12 bases. Germline V gene data show CDR1 as SGHDN and CDR2 as FVKESK. The CDR3 is CASSQVGGGDTQYF. CDR3 bases: TGTGCCAGCAGCCAGGTGGGAGGAGGAGATACGCAGTATTTT.

The chain recombines TRBV5-1 with TRBJ1-4; D is ambiguous. With 0 bases removed from V and 7 bases from J, the gap between germline ends came to 7 bases. This CDR3 has 13 residues. The germline V gene encodes CDR1 SGHRS and CDR2 YFSETQ. For the CDR3, the DNA is TGCGCCAGCAGCTTGGTTGGGTCTGAAAAACTGTTTTTT. Encoded protein: CASSLVGSEKLFF.

The rearrangement joins TRBV9 to TRBJ2-7; either TRBD1 or TRBD2 may supply D (5 bases each). The ends were cut back, 0 bases at V and 2 bases at J, with 12 bases in the middle. The CDR3 spans 15 residues. Per germline, CDR1 SGDLS and CDR2 YYNGEE. The CDR3 here is CASSVGDGTAYEQYF. The CDR3 DNA reads TGTGCCAGCAGCGTAGGGGACGGGACCGCCTACGAGCAGTACTTC.

V usage is TRBV18 and J usage is TRBJ1-2, with a possible D match to TRBD1 (5 bases). The ends were cut back, 10 bases at V and 2 bases at J, with 11 bases in the middle. Germline assignment: CDR1 KGHSH and CDR2 LQKENI. This CDR3 is built from 12 residues. The CDR3 DNA sequence: TGTGCCACCCCGGGGCAGAACTATGGCTACACCTTC. Amino acids: CATPGQNYGYTF.

This rearrangement joins TRBV6-6 to TRBJ2-7; D call uncertain. V was clipped by 7 bases and J by 2 bases, with 12 bases between them. Germline V lookup: CDR1 MNHNY, CDR2 SVGAGI (reference sequence). The CDR3 is made up of 13 amino acids. The DNA for the CDR3 is TGTGCCAGCATGGTCTCCGCCACCTACGAGCAGTACTTC. This translates into CASMVSATYEQYF.